The TCR beta chain described here comes from a study of metastatic and nonmetastatic thyroid tumors. Study context: For malignant and benign thyroid patients, tumor or nodule tissue and blood were the sources whose repertoires were compared.

All patients were treatment-naive before thyroid surgery. This clone was observed many times. Its antigen is unidentified. In the original analysis: A distant-metastasis classifier for papillary thyroid cancer was built using CDR3 differences across clinicopathological groups. MiXCR reprocessed the PCR reads for TCRdb. TCRdb, not the authors, supplied the V and J calls. The sample consists of 21,000 or so clones, approximately 19% of them appearing once. Regarding the study as a whole: When malignant thyroid tumors were compared with benign nodules, TCR beta diversity was reportedly significantly higher in the malignant tumors. This held in both blood and tumor samples.

Between the trimmed V and J ends, which lost 0 bases and 5 bases, there was a span of 12 bases. CDR1 SGHRS and CDR2 YFSETQ come from the germline V gene. This CDR3 contains 15 residues. The origin of this receptor is a female donor with papillary thyroid cancer or a benign thyroid nodule (not recorded which). Some clones in this sample may be carry-over from other donors' samples. The chain links TRBV5-1 to TRBJ2-1; TRBD1 is a possible D gene (6 bases). Sequences were obtained from blood. The CDR3 coding sequence is TGCGCCAGCAGCTTGGTGGCAGGGGCGGACAATGAGCAGTTCTTC. This translates into CASSLVAGADNEQFF. The full variable domain, with the rest looked up from reference TRBV5-1 and TRBJ2-1, is KAGVTQTPRYLIKTRGQQVTLSCSPISGHRSVSWYQQTPGQGLQFLFEYFSETQRNKGNFPGRFSGRQFSNSRSEMNVSTLELGDSALYLCASSLVAGADNEQFFGPGTRLTVL.